Sequencing of this TCR beta chain was carried out in a study of T cell repertoires in cytomegalovirus infection. TCRdb passed the reads through MiXCR, listing each CDR3 protein once. The data hold fewer than 130,000 distinct CDR3 sequences, with roughly 41% observed a single time. Concerning this clonotype itself: The antigen is not known. Because the CDR3's place on the DNA is in doubt, the DNA is left out and the CDR3 is given as listed by TCRdb.

The CDR3 comprises 14 residues, both ends counted. The germline gives CDR1 MNHEY, CDR2 SMNVEV (reference sequence). Material: CD8+ T cells from cultured PBMCs, obtained from culture after CMV antigen stimulation. The origin of this receptor is a human donor in good health (CMV status not recorded). Some clones in this sample may be carry-over from other donors' samples. The chain links TRBV27 to TRBJ1-6; the table's D call, TRBD1, has no DNA check behind it. The CDR3: CASSPVGTGSPFHF.